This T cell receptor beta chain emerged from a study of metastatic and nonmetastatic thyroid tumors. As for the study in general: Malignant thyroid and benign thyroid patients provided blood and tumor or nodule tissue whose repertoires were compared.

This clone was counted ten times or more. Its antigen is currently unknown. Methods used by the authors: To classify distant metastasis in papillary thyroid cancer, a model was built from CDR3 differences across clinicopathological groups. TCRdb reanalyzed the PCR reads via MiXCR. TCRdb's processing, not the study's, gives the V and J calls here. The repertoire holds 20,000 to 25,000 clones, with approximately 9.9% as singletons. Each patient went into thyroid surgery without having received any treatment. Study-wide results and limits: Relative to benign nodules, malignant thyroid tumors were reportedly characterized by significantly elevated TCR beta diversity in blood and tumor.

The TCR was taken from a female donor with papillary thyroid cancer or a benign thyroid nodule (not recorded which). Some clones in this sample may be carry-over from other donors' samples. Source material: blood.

CDR3 amino acids: CASSTQHTSVQYF. The CDR3 DNA follows: TGTGCCAGTAGTACCCAACACACTAGTGTGCAGTACTTC. The V and J genes are TRBV19 and TRBJ2-7, with D perhaps matching TRBD2 (5 bases). Germline values: CDR1 LNHDA, CDR2 SQIVND (reference sequence). Trimming took off 4 bases at V and 9 bases at J, with 16 bases between the two ends. The CDR3 runs to 13 residues.